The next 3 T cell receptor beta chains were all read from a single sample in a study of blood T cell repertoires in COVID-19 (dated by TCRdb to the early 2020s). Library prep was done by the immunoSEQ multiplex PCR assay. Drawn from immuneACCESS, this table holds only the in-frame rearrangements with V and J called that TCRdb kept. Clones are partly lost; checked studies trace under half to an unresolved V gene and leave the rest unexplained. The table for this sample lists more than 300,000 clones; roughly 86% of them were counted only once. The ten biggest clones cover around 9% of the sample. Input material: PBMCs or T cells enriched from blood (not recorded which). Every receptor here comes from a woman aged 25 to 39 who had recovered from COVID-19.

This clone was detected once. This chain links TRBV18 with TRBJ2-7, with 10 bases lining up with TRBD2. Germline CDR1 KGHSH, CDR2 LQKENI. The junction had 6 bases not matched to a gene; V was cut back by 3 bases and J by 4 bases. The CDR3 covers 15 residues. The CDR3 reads CASSPRLAGQYEQYF. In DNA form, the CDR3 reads TGTGCCAGCTCACCCCGACTAGCGGGTCAGTACGAGCAGTACTTC.

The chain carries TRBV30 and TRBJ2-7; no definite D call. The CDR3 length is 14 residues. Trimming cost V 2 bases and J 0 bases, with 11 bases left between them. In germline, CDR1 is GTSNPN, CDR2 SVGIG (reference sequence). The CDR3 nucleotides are TGTGCCTGGAGTCCCCTAGGTAGCTCCTACGAGCAGTACTTC. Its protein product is CAWSPLGSSYEQYF.

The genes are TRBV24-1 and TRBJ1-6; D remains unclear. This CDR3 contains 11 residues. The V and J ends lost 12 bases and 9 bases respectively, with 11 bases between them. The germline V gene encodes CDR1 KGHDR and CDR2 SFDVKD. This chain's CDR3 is CAATLTSPLHF. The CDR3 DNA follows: TGTGCCGCGACACTGACTTCACCCCTCCACTTT.